Shown below are 29 T cell receptor beta chains from a single sample sequenced in a study of cytomegalovirus exposure and HLA in healthy donors. The primer mix had 60 Vbeta and 13 Jbeta primers. Assay used: immunoSEQ multiplex PCR; TCRdb lists only in-frame clones, some missing. The sample comprises about 120,000 clones, approximately 78% of which are singletons, and around 2% rests with the top ten. The material sequenced was PBMCs. These receptors were taken from a man aged 35-49 years in good health and CMV-seronegative.

The chain links TRBV30 to TRBJ2-2, with 8 bases fitting TRBD1. CDR3 length: 20 residues. The J segment lost 5 bases and the V segment lost 0 bases, leaving 20 bases of the junction unmatched. The V gene's germline CDR1 is GTSNPN and CDR2 SVGIG (reference sequence). CDR3 DNA: TGTGCCTGGAGTGTAGGCTGGACCGCGAGAGGACAGGGTCGGACCGGGGAGCTGTTTTTT. Its translation is CAWSVGWTARGQGRTGELFF.

The chain links TRBV9 to TRBJ2-2, with D possibly matching TRBD2 (6 bases). V lost 1 base to trimming and J lost 6 bases, with 13 bases between them. The CDR3 spans 15 residues. Germline V gene data show CDR1 as SGDLS and CDR2 as YYNGEE. The CDR3 sequence is CASSVRGSGSGELFF. The DNA for the CDR3 is TGTGCCAGCAGCGTACGGGGGAGTGGGTCCGGGGAGCTGTTTTTT.

The V call is TRBV29-1, the J call TRBJ1-2, with 7 bases that match TRBD1. V was clipped by 6 bases and J by 4 bases; unmatched bases: 8. Germline values: CDR1 SQVTM, CDR2 ANQGSEA. The CDR3 has 13 amino acids. In DNA, the CDR3 is TGCAGCGTCGACAGACAGGGAAGCTATGGCTACACCTTC. Amino acids: CSVDRQGSYGYTF.

The CDR3 coding sequence is TGTGCCAGCAGTTACTGGGGACAAGACACTGAAGCTTTCTTT. Translated, it gives CASSYWGQDTEAFF. V and J are TRBV6-5 and TRBJ1-1; D possibly corresponds to TRBD1 (6 bases). Trimming removed 1 base from V and 3 bases from J, with 9 bases in between. CDR1 MNHEY and CDR2 SVGAGI come from the germline V gene. There are 14 residues in the CDR3.

In DNA form, the CDR3 reads TGTGCCAGCAGTTCCGGGGAGGCGGGCAATCAGCCCCAGCATTTT. Translating it yields CASSSGEAGNQPQHF. This chain connects TRBV28 to TRBJ1-5; no clear D gene. This CDR3 is built from 15 residues. Between the trimmed V and J ends, which lost 4 bases and 2 bases, there was a span of 12 bases. The V gene's germline CDR1 is MDHEN and CDR2 SYDVKM.

The chain is built from TRBV5-1 and TRBJ2-5; D may be TRBD1 (6 bases). The DNA end is a closer match to TRBJ2-7, so the J assignment may be wrong. The CDR3 consists of 14 residues. CDR1 and CDR2 from the germline V gene are SGHRS and YFSETQ. CDR3: CASSPRDTSYEQYF. The CDR3 DNA sequence: TGCGCCAGCAGCCCCCGGGACACCTCCTACGAGCAGTACTTC.

The rearrangement uses TRBV30 and TRBJ1-4; tentatively, D is TRBD1 (5 bases). The CDR3 is 15 residues long. Germline-derived CDR1 and CDR2 are GTSNPN and SVGIG (reference sequence). Trimming stripped 0 bases from V and 3 bases from J, with 11 bases between. The CDR3, as DNA: TGTGCCTGGAGTGTCGGGGGATCGGCTAATGAAAAACTGTTTTTT. Its translation: CAWSVGGSANEKLFF.

V is TRBV5-1 and J is TRBJ2-5, with 7 bases fitting TRBD1. CDR3 size: 13 residues. V lost 4 bases and J lost 3; bases outside the gene matches: 3. The germline V gene has CDR1 SGHRS and CDR2 YFSETQ. CDR3 sequence: CASSRGQKETQYF. The DNA for the CDR3 is TGCGCCAGCAGCAGGGGACAGAAAGAGACCCAGTACTTC.

This clone was found a few times. The J gene is TRBJ1-1, the V gene TRBV29-1, with D possibly being TRBD1 (6 bases). CDR1 and CDR2 (germline): SQVTM, ANQGSEA. The CDR3 has 13 amino acids. Trimming removed 5 bases at V and 3 bases at J, with 13 bases between. The CDR3 coding sequence is TGCAGCGTTCAAGGACAGATTCACACTGAAGCTTTCTTT. It codes for CSVQGQIHTEAFF.

This clone was seen more than once but under ten times. The J gene is TRBJ1-6, the V gene TRBV6-1; D remains ambiguous. The V and J ends lost 1 base and 0 bases respectively, with 10 bases between them. This CDR3 contains 17 residues. Germline CDR1 and CDR2: MNHNS and SASEGT. The DNA of the CDR3 is TGTGCCAGCAGTGAAGGGGCGATGAGCTCCTATAATTCACCCCTCCACTTT. This sequence encodes CASSEGAMSSYNSPLHF.

This clone was picked up a small number of times. The V and J genes are TRBV2 and TRBJ1-1; D gene uncertain. The CDR3 is 14 residues long. Germline values: CDR1 SNHLY, CDR2 FYNNEI. V was pared by 5 bases and J by 1 base, with 11 bases between. The CDR3 sequence: CASSPQSWNTEAFF. The CDR3, as DNA: TGTGCCAGCAGTCCCCAGTCCTGGAACACTGAAGCTTTCTTT.

The rearrangement links TRBV7-8 to TRBJ1-4; D remains ambiguous. The V end lost 5 bases, the J end lost 0 bases, and 13 bases lay between the germline ends. Germline-derived CDR1 and CDR2 are SGHVS and FQNEAQ. The CDR3 length is 16 residues. The CDR3, as DNA: TGTGCCAGCAGCAAACTAACTGATCCAACTAATGAAAAACTGTTTTTT. Translating it yields CASSKLTDPTNEKLFF.

The V gene is TRBV18, the J gene TRBJ1-5; a weak D match, TRBD1 (6 bases). CDR3 length: 15 amino acids. With 5 bases removed from V and 4 bases from J, the gap between germline ends came to 15 bases. Germline V CDR1 and CDR2: KGHSH, LQKENI. The CDR3 DNA reads as TGTGCCAGCTCAGCGGGCAGGGGTGAAAATCAGCCCCAGCATTTT. As protein: CASSAGRGENQPQHF.

This clone occurred a few times. The junction differs from germline at one of its ends, possibly a read error. The V call is TRBV5-1, the J call TRBJ2-6, with D possibly matching TRBD1 (5 bases). Germline V gene data show CDR1 as SGHRS and CDR2 as YFSETQ. The CDR3 totals 15 residues. CDR3 sequence reads: CASVEGAAGANGLTF. CDR3 coding DNA: TGCGCCAGCGTAGAAGGGGCTGCTGGGGCCAACGGCCTGACTTTC. The complete variable domain, with remaining parts taken from reference TRBV5-1 and TRBJ2-6, reads KAGVTQTPRYLIKTRGQQVTLSCSPISGHRSVSWYQQTPGQGLQFLFEYFSETQRNKGNFPGRFSGRQFSNSRSEMNVSTLELGDSALYLCASVEGAAGANGLTFGAGSRLTVL.

The J gene is TRBJ1-6, the V gene TRBV5-1, with D possibly TRBD1 on 6 matching bases. Germline assignment: CDR1 SGHRS and CDR2 YFSETQ. This CDR3 has 16 residues. Trimming cost V 4 bases and J 9 bases, with 20 bases left between them. CDR3 DNA sequence: TGCGCCAGCAGCGCGAACACAGGGTCTAGCGGTTCACCCCTCCACTTT. Protein product: CASSANTGSSGSPLHF.

The V gene is TRBV30, the J gene TRBJ2-7, with 7 bases matching TRBD1. The CDR3 is 13 amino acids. Germline CDR1 GTSNPN, CDR2 SVGIG (reference sequence). V lost 7 bases, J lost 1 base, and 7 bases stayed unmatched. DNA of the CDR3: TGTGCCTTCAACAGGGGCCATTCCTACGAGCAGTACTTC. It codes for CAFNRGHSYEQYF. The full variable domain, in which reference TRBV30 and TRBJ2-7 provide the parts outside the CDR3, is SQTIHQWPATLVQPVGSPLSLECTVEGTSNPNLYWYRQAAGRGLQLLFYSVGIGQISSEVPQNLSASRPQDRQFILSSKKLLLSDSGFYLCAFNRGHSYEQYFGPGTRLTVT.

The chain has TRBV6-4 and TRBJ1-6; D is unresolved. The CDR3 covers 13 residues. Trimming stripped 3 bases from V and 7 bases from J, with 7 bases between. Germline V lookup: CDR1 MRHNA, CDR2 SNTAGT. In nucleotides, the CDR3 is TGTGCCAGCAGTGAGGGCAGCAATTCACCCCTCCACTTT. It encodes CASSEGSNSPLHF.

The gene calls are TRBV28 and TRBJ1-3; tentative D call: TRBD1 (5 bases). This CDR3 has 15 amino acids. Germline-derived CDR1 and CDR2 are MDHEN and SYDVKM. The germline V and J ends were trimmed by 7 bases and 0 bases, with 13 bases remaining between them. The CDR3 is CASNSLTVSGNTIYF. In nucleotides, the CDR3 is TGTGCCAGCAATTCCCTGACAGTCTCTGGAAACACCATATATTTT.

This clone showed up just once. The chain employs TRBV5-1 and TRBJ2-1, with 9 positions matching TRBD1. The germline V gene has CDR1 SGHRS and CDR2 YFSETQ. The CDR3 covers 15 residues. After removal of 0 bases from V and 8 bases from J, the junction contained 6 bases not matched to a gene. CDR3 protein: CASSLGGTGSYEQFF. CDR3 coding DNA: TGCGCCAGCAGCTTGGGGGGGACAGGGAGCTATGAGCAGTTCTTC.

CDR3 nucleotide sequence: TGTGCCAGCAGCCTCTATACGCAGTATTTT. Amino acid sequence: CASSLYTQYF. J is TRBJ2-3 and V is TRBV28; D call uncertain. V lost 6 bases and J lost 7, with 5 bases in between. Germline-derived CDR1 and CDR2 are MDHEN and SYDVKM. The CDR3 contains 10 residues.

The J gene is TRBJ2-1, the V gene TRBV19; 8 nucleotides align to TRBD2. V trimming: 6 bases; J trimming: 6 bases; junction bases outside the gene matches: 10. The CDR3 is 15 residues long. The germline V gene has CDR1 LNHDA and CDR2 SQIVND (reference sequence). The CDR3 sequence is CASSFLAGPINEQFF. In nucleotides, the CDR3 is TGTGCCAGTAGCTTTTTAGCGGGGCCAATCAATGAGCAGTTCTTC.

In DNA, the CDR3 is TGTGCCAGCAGCTTAGGAGGGCTGAACACTGAAGCTTTCTTT. As protein: CASSLGGLNTEAFF. The chain joins TRBV7-9 to TRBJ1-1; D ambiguous. Germline loops: CDR1 SEHNR, CDR2 FQNEAQ (reference sequence). CDR3 length equals 14 residues. Trimming took off 1 base at V and 0 bases at J, with 6 bases between the two ends.

The chain employs TRBV12-5 and TRBJ1-1, with TRBD1 identical over 7 bases. The CDR3 extends over 15 amino acids. Trimming took 0 bases from V and 4 from J; bases not matched to a gene: 5. Germline CDR1 and CDR2: LGHNT and FRNRAP. The CDR3 DNA is TGTGCTAGTGGTTTGGTGGGGGCAGGGGGCACTGAAGCTTTCTTT. Protein: CASGLVGAGGTEAFF.

The rearrangement links TRBV29-1 to TRBJ2-1, with a tentative D call TRBD2 (5 bases). The CDR3 spans 13 residues. The V end lost 3 bases, the J end lost 0 bases, and 6 bases lay between the germline ends. From germline, CDR1 is SQVTM and CDR2 ANQGSEA. In nucleotides, the CDR3 is TGCAGCGTTGATGGGAGCTCCTACAATGAGCAGTTCTTC. The encoded protein is CSVDGSSYNEQFF.

J is TRBJ1-4 and V is TRBV5-4; D might be TRBD1 (5 bases). Trimming took 4 bases from V and 1 from J, leaving 17 bases between them. Per germline, CDR1 SGHNT and CDR2 YYREEE (reference sequence). CDR3 length: 17 amino acids. CDR3 in amino acids: CASSPRREDETNEKLFF. CDR3 DNA sequence: TGTGCCAGCAGCCCCCGCAGGGAGGATGAAACTAATGAAAAACTGTTTTTT.

The CDR3 region has the DNA TGTGCCTGGAACTTAGCGGGAGCCGGAGATACGCAGTATTTT. It yields the protein CAWNLAGAGDTQYF. The chain employs TRBV30 and TRBJ2-3; 9 bases are shared with TRBD2. With V trimmed by 4 bases and J by 5 bases, 7 bases remained unmatched. This CDR3 has 14 residues. CDR1 is GTSNPN, CDR2 SVGIG, per germline (reference sequence).

This chain uses TRBV7-2 with TRBJ1-1; D might be TRBD1 (6 bases). Germline V gene lookup returns CDR1 SGHTA and CDR2 FQGNSA. The CDR3 contains 13 residues. The V and J ends lost 3 bases and 7 bases respectively, with 12 bases between them. The CDR3 DNA is TGTGCCAGCAGCTTTACAGGGACGGGTGAAGCTTTCTTT. This codes for CASSFTGTGEAFF.

This clone showed up just a few times. V gene TRBV6-4 combines with J gene TRBJ2-2, with 9 bases fitting TRBD2. The CDR3 has 14 residues. Per germline, CDR1 MRHNA and CDR2 SNTAGT. Germline trimming cut 3 bases from V and 6 bases from J; bases unmatched to any gene: 2. The CDR3 nucleotides are TGTGCCAGCAGTGAGCGGGAGGGCCCCGGGGAGCTGTTTTTT. It specifies CASSEREGPGELFF.

The CDR3 DNA reads as TGTGCCAGCAGCGTCGGCCTCGATAGCGGGGCCCTCGAGCAGTACTTC. Translated, it gives CASSVGLDSGALEQYF. This rearrangement joins TRBV9 to TRBJ2-7, with 8 bases matching TRBD2. The length of the CDR3 is 16 residues. V gave up 2 bases and J gave up 6 bases; unmatched junction bases: 13. Germline values: CDR1 SGDLS, CDR2 YYNGEE.